This TCR beta chain originates from a study of beta chain features in type 1 diabetes. A heparinised blood draw that averaged around 100 mL was obtained once from each donor. To note about this clone: The target antigen is unknown.

Germline loops: CDR1 LGHNA, CDR2 YNFKEQ. V lost 4 bases to trimming and J lost 2 bases; unmatched junction nucleotides: 2. CDR3 length equals 16 residues. cDNA synthesis used the whole RNA isolate, giving expressed TCRB sequences. The study obtained an average of roughly 1 million reads from stem cell-like memory T cell samples. The assay was immunoSEQ multiplex PCR, and TCRdb's table has in-frame clones only and misses some. The table includes approximately 40,000 clones, roughly 50% detected once. Study results and limitations: Significant though moderate, a shortening of TCRB CDR3s appeared in all four CD4+ subsets of Type 1 diabetes patients.

The chain has TRBV4-2 and TRBJ2-1, with TRBD2 identical over 13 bases. Material: stem cell memory CD4+ T cells from blood. This sequence originates from a woman in her thirties in good health. The DNA for the CDR3 is TGTGCCAGCAGCCCCACTAGCGGGAGGGCCTACAATGAGCAGTTCTTC. As protein: CASSPTSGRAYNEQFF.